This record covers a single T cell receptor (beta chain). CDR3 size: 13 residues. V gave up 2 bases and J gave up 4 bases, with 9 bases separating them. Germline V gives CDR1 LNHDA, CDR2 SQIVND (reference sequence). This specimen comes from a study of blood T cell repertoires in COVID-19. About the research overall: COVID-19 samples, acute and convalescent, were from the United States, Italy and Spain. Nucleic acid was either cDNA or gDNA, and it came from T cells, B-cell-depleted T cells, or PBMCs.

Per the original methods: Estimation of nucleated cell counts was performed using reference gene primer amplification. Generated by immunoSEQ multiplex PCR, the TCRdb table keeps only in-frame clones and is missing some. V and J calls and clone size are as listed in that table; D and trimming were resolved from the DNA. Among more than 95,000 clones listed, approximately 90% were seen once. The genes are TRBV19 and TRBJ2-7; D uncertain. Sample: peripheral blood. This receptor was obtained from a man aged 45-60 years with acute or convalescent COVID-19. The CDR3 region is CASSITVAYEQYF. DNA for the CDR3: TGTGCCAGTAGTATAACAGTTGCGTACGAGCAGTACTTC.